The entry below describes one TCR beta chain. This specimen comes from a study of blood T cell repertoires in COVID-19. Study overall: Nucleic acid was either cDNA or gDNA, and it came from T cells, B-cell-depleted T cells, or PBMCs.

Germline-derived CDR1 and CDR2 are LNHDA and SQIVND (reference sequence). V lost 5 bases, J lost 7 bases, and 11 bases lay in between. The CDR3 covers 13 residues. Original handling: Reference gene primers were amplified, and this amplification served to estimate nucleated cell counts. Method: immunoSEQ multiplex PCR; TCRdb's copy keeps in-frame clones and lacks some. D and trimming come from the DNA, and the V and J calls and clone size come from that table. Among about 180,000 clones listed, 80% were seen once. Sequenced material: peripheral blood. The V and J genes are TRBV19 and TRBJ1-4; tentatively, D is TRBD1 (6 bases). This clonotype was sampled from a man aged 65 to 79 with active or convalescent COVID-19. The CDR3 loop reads CASSGRGGEKLFF. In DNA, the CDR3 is TGTGCCAGTAGTGGCAGGGGCGGTGAAAAACTGTTTTTT.